The sequence of this TCR beta chain was determined in a study of CD8+ T cells in alopecia areata. The CDR3 covers 12 residues. The germline CDR1 and CDR2 sequences are SNHLY and FYNNEI. The V end lost 6 bases, the J end lost 3 bases, and 6 bases lay between the germline ends. This clone appeared once. This sample's treatment: oral pan-JAK inhibitor, 5-10 mg twice daily. Sampling of alopecia areata patients yielded lesional scalp punch biopsies as well as peripheral blood. The authors extracted RNA and reverse transcribed it into cDNA as the sequencing template. Repertoires were generated with immunoSEQ multiplex PCR, while TCRdb's copy carries only in-frame clones and drops some. This sample has some 150,000 clones, with 58% found just once.

The sequence came from a human donor with alopecia areata. The chain couples TRBV2 to TRBJ1-5, with unresolved D. The specimen comprised CD4+ T cells sorted from blood, sampled between weeks 55 and 65, from a patient treated with tofacitinib. The CDR3 DNA is TGTGCCAGCAGGGGCCCCAATCAGCCCCAGCATTTT. Translation gives CASRGPNQPQHF. The full variable domain, rest sourced from reference TRBV2 and TRBJ1-5, is EPEVTQTPSHQVTQMGQEVILRCVPISNHLYFYWYRQILGQKVEFLVSFYNNEISEKSEIFDDQFSVERPDGSNFTLKIRSTKLEDSAMYFCASRGPNQPQHFGDGTRLSIL.